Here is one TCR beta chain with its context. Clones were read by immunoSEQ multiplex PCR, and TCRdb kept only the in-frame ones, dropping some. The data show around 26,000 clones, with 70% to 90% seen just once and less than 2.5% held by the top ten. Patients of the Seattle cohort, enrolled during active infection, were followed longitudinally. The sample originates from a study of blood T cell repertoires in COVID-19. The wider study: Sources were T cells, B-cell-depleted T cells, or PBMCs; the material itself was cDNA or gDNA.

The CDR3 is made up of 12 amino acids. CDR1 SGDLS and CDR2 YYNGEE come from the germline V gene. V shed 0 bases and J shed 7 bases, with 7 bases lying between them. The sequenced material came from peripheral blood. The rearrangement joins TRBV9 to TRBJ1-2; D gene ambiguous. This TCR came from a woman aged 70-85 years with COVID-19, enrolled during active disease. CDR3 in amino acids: CASSVAGLGYTF. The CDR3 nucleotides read TGTGCCAGCAGCGTAGCGGGTCTTGGCTACACCTTC. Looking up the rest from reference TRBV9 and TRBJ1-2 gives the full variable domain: DSGVTQTPKHLITATGQRVTLRCSPRSGDLSVYWYQQSLDQGLQFLIQYYNGEERAKGNILERFSAQQFPDLHSELNLSSLELGDSALYFCASSVAGLGYTFGSGTRLTVV.